This T cell receptor beta chain is from a study of lymphopenia after photon versus proton radiotherapy. Study-wide results and caveats: Only patients who died were analyzed for survival; proton advantage is unproven. Post-nadir TCR diversity decline inversely tracked overall survival among those who died. Oligoclonal CD8+ Temra expansion after nadir drove photon patients' diversity drop. Under photons, naive T cells and diversity fell while effector/memory populations rose.

V was cut by 1 base and J by 7 bases, with 10 bases left in between. Germline CDR1 and CDR2: MGHDK and SYGVNS. The CDR3 is 13 residues long. Libraries were prepared by immunoSEQ multiplex PCR; TCRdb keeps only in-frame clonotypes and omits some of them. The table lists 50,000 or so clones, about 92% of them singletons. A remark on this clone: Its antigen is currently unknown.

The chain has TRBV25-1 and TRBJ1-2, with D unresolved. The clonotype comes from a woman aged 40 to 55 with cholangiocarcinoma. This sample comprised peripheral blood, obtained from a patient treated with photon-based radiotherapy. The CDR3 region is CASSESGDRGYTF. CDR3 DNA: TGTGCCAGCAGTGAATCTGGGGATCGTGGCTACACCTTC.